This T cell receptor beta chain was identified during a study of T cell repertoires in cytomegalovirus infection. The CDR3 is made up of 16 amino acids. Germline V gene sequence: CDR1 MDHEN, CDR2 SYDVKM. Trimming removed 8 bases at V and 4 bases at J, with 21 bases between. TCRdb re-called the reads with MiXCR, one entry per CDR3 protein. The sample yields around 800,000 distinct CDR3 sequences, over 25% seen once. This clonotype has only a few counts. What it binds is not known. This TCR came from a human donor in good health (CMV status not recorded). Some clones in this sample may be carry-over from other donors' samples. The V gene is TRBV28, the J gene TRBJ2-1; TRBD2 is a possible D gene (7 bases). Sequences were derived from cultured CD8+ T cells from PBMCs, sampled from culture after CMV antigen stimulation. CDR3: CASPPRRGGEYNEQFF. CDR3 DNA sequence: TGTGCCAGCCCCCCCCGAAGGGGGGGGGAATACAATGAGCAGTTCTTC.